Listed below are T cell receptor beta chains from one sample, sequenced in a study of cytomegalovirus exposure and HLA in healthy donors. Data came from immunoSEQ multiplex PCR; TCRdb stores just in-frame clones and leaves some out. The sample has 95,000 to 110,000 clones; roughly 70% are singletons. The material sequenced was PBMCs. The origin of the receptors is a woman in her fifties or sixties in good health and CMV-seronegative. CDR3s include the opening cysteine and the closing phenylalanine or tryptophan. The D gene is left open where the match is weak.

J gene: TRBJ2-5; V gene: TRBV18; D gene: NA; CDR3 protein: CASSPLNSGQETQYF
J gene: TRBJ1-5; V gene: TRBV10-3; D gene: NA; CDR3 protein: CAISTSGGRDQPQHF
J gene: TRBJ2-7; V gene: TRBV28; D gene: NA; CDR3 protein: CASSFSQYRSSYEQYF
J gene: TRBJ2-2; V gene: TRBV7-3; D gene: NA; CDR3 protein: CASSSGVLGTGELFF
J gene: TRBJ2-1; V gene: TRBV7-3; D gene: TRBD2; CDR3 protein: CASSLMASGTYNEQFF
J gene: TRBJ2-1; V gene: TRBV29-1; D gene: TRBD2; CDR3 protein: CSVGAGTSGRRVGNEQFF
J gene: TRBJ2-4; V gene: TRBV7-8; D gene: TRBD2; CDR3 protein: CASSKGLAVAKNIQYF
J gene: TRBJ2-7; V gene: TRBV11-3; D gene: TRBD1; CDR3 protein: CASSLEAGQVYEQYF
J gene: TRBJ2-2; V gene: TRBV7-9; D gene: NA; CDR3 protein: CASSLASPGTGELFF
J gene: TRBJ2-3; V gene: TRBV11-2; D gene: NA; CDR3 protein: CASTPSTDTQYF
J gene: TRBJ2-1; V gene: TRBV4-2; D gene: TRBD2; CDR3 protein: CASSQGGRGGSRYNEQFF
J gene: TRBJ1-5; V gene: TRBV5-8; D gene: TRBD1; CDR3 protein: CASSQRQGRSNQPQHF
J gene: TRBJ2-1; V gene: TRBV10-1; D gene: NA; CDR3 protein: CASSESPDSCTVDEQFF
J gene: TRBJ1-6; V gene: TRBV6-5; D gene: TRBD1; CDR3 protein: CASRTGLGSPLHF
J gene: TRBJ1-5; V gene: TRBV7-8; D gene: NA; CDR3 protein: CASSLGWESIDQPQHF
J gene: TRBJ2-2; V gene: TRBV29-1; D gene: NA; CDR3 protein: CSVGIQVAGELFF
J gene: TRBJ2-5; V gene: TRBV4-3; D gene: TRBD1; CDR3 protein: CASSQGTGGKETQYF
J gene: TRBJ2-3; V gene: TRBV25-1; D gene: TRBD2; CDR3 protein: CASSESGEGPALRF
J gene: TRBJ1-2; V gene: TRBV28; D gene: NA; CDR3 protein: CASVAVITNYGYTF
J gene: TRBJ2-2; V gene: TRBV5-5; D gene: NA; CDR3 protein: CASSLTGSGELFF
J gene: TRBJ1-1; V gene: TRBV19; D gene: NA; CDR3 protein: CASSTVGGVTEAFF
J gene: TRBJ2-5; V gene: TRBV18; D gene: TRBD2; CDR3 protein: CASSPLTSGSDETQYF
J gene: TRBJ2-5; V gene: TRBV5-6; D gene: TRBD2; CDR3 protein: CASSRGLVGLVETQYF
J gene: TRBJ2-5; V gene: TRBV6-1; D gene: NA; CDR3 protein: CASSEPLGGRETQYF
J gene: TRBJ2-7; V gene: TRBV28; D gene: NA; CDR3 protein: CASSLGLEQYF
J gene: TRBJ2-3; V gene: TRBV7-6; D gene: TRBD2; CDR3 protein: CASSLGGTSGSHYTDTQYF
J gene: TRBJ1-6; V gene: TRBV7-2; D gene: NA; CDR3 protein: CASSLVVTGRNSPLHF
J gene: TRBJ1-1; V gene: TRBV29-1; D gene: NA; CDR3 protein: CSVEVGQLTEAFF
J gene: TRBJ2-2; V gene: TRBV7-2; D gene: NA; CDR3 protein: CASSLRVANTGELFF
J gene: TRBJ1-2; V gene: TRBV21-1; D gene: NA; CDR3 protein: CASSEGARDYGYTF
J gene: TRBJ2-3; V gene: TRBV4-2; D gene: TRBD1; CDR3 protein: CASSQGTGVAKDTQYF
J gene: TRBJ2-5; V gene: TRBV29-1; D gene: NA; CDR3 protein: CSVGAQEGETQYF
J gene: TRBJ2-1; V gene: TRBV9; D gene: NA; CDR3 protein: CASSEGGLPKNEQFF
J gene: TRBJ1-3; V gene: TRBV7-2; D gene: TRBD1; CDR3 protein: CASSSTGFGNTIYF
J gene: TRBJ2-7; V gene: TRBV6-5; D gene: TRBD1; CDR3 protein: CASSYSDRTPYEQYF
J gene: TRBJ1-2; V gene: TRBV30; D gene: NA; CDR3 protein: CAWSVPTQVSYGYTF
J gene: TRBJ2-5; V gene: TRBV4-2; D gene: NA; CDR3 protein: CASSQDLQVRVETQYF
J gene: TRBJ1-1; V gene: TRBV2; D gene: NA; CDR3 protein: CASNSGNTEAFF
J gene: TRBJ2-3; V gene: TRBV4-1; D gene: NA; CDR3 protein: CASSQSASTDTQYF
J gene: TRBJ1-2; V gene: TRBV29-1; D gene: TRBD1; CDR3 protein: CSVPGTVYGYTF
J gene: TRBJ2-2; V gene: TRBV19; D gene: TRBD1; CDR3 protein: CASSILGAGGVRTGELFF